Presented here are 31 T cell receptor beta chains from one specimen sequenced in a study of blood T cell repertoires in COVID-19. Profiled with immunoSEQ multiplex PCR; TCRdb holds only in-frame clones, not every one. The data contain more than 300,000 clones, 85% to 95% of them seen just once; the ten biggest clones take up about 4%. The source material was PBMCs or T cells enriched from blood (not recorded which). All receptors derive from a young woman who had been exposed to COVID-19.

This chain links TRBV6-6 with TRBJ2-7; 7 positions agree with TRBD1. This CDR3 contains 15 residues. The germline CDR1 and CDR2 sequences are MNHNY and SVGAGI (reference sequence). J gave up 2 bases and V 5 bases, and 9 bases lay outside the gene matches. The CDR3 here is CASSDDREPPYEQYF. The CDR3 nucleotides read TGTGCCAGCAGTGATGACAGGGAGCCTCCCTACGAGCAGTACTTC.

The chain recombines TRBV6-5 with TRBJ1-2; TRBD1 might be the D (6 bases). Germline V gene sequence: CDR1 MNHEY, CDR2 SVGAGI. Between the trimmed V and J ends, which lost 2 bases and 3 bases, there was a span of 16 bases. The CDR3 is 16 amino acids. CDR3 DNA: TGTGCCAGCAGTTACGCATATACAGGGTTTGACTATGGCTACACCTTC. This translates into CASSYAYTGFDYGYTF.

This sequence joins TRBV19 and TRBJ1-2; D is ambiguous. CDR1 and CDR2 from the germline V gene are LNHDA and SQIVND (reference sequence). V lost 4 bases and J 10 bases, leaving 13 bases between the germline ends. This CDR3 spans 12 amino acids. The CDR3 coding sequence is TGTGCCAGTAGTAGCGCGGGCAGCGCCTACACCTTC. It codes for CASSSAGSAYTF.

This clone was recorded once. This chain connects TRBV7-2 to TRBJ1-2; TRBD1 matches 7 bases. Germline V lookup: CDR1 SGHTA, CDR2 FQGNSA. CDR3 length: 15 residues. The V segment lost 5 bases and the J segment 5 bases; nucleotides outside the gene matches: 11. The chain's CDR3 is CASSGTDRQGYGYTF. DNA for the CDR3: TGTGCCAGCAGCGGAACGGACAGGCAAGGATATGGCTACACCTTC.

The chain carries TRBV6-5 and TRBJ1-2, with D unclear. Deletions cut 11 bases from V and 1 base from J, with 17 bases between. Germline V gives CDR1 MNHEY, CDR2 SVGAGI. There are 14 residues in the CDR3. The CDR3, as DNA: TGTGCCGCCCCCCCGTGGCCAGATAACTATGGCTACACCTTC. Protein product: CAAPPWPDNYGYTF.

The V gene is TRBV2, the J gene TRBJ2-5; the match to TRBD1 covers 8 bases. The germline V gene encodes CDR1 SNHLY and CDR2 FYNNEI. J gave up 1 base and V 8 bases, and 3 bases lay outside the gene matches. This CDR3 region has 13 residues. The CDR3 loop is CASETGAQETQYF. The CDR3 DNA reads TGTGCCAGCGAGACAGGGGCCCAAGAGACCCAGTACTTC.

The rearrangement uses TRBV5-1 and TRBJ1-1; 9 bases are shared with TRBD1. The CDR3 sequence is 16 residues long. V gave up 1 base and J gave up 1 base; unmatched junction bases: 5. The germline CDR1 and CDR2 sequences are SGHRS and YFSETQ. The DNA of the CDR3 is TGCGCCAGCAGCTTGACTGGACAGGGGACGAACACTGAAGCTTTCTTT. Protein sequence: CASSLTGQGTNTEAFF. The entire variable domain, with the rest obtained from reference TRBV5-1 and TRBJ1-1, is as follows: KAGVTQTPRYLIKTRGQQVTLSCSPISGHRSVSWYQQTPGQGLQFLFEYFSETQRNKGNFPGRFSGRQFSNSRSEMNVSTLELGDSALYLCASSLTGQGTNTEAFFGQGTRLTVV.

The rearrangement links TRBV9 to TRBJ1-2, with TRBD1 matching 10 bases. J lost 7 bases, V lost 2 bases, and 8 bases had no gene match. The CDR3 has 15 residues. CDR1 is SGDLS, CDR2 YYNGEE, per germline. The CDR3, as DNA: TGTGCCAGCAGCGTCGGCGGACAGGGGGTGAGTGGCTACACCTTC. It is translated as CASSVGGQGVSGYTF.

J is TRBJ1-5 and V is TRBV7-2; TRBD1 aligns across 7 bases. The CDR3 runs to 15 residues. The trim removed 5 bases at V and 4 bases at J, leaving 8 bases unmatched. Germline lookup yields CDR1 SGHTA and CDR2 FQGNSA. CDR3: CASSNQQGRNQPQHF. The CDR3 bases are TGTGCCAGCAGCAACCAACAGGGGAGGAATCAGCCCCAGCATTTT. Supplemented by reference TRBV7-2 and TRBJ1-5, the full variable domain reads GAGVSQSPSNKVTEKGKDVELRCDPISGHTALYWYRQSLGQGLEFLIYFQGNSAPDKSGLPSDRFSAERTGGSVSTLTIQRTQQEDSAVYLCASSNQQGRNQPQHFGDGTRLSIL.

The J gene is TRBJ2-1, the V gene TRBV6-5, with D tentatively TRBD1 (6 bases). The CDR3 totals 12 residues. Trimming pared 10 bases from V and 6 bases from J, leaving 13 bases between. Germline CDR1 MNHEY, CDR2 SVGAGI. CDR3: CATLGTPNEQFF. The CDR3, as DNA: TGTGCCACCCTCGGGACACCCAATGAGCAGTTCTTC.

This sequence joins TRBV6-5 and TRBJ2-7, with D possibly TRBD2 on 6 matching bases. V gave up 0 bases and J gave up 2 bases, with 11 bases separating them. CDR3 length: 15 residues. Germline CDR1 reads MNHEY; CDR2 reads SVGAGI. CDR3 protein: CASSYSGGEPYEQYF. As DNA, the CDR3 is TGTGCCAGCAGTTACTCCGGCGGGGAACCCTACGAGCAGTACTTC.

This sequence joins TRBV7-3 and TRBJ2-3; D may be TRBD2 (5 bases). The CDR3 is 13 residues long. Germline loops: CDR1 SGHTA, CDR2 FQGTGA. The V and J ends lost 5 bases and 3 bases respectively, with 9 bases between them. CDR3 DNA: TGTGCCAGCAGCCGGCCGGGAACAGATACGCAGTATTTT. It codes for CASSRPGTDTQYF.

The chain recombines TRBV30 with TRBJ1-5; 7 positions match TRBD1. Germline V gives CDR1 GTSNPN, CDR2 SVGIG (reference sequence). The ends lost 1 base at V and 6 bases at J; junction bases unmatched: 6. The CDR3 consists of 14 residues. CDR3 bases: TGTGCCTGGAGTGGACAGGGTATGACTCAGCCCCAGCATTTT. Its translation: CAWSGQGMTQPQHF.

The gene calls are TRBV6-5 and TRBJ2-2; weak D call: TRBD1 (5 bases). The CDR3 contains 14 residues. Germline CDR1 is MNHEY and CDR2 is SVGAGI. The ends were cut back, 5 bases at V and 6 bases at J, with 13 bases in the middle. CDR3: CASSPLGAPGELFF. The CDR3 DNA sequence: TGTGCCAGCAGTCCCCTAGGGGCGCCCGGGGAGCTGTTTTTT.

This clone came up once. This chain connects TRBV4-3 to TRBJ2-6, with D possibly matching TRBD1 (5 bases). The CDR3 is 16 residues long. The V and J ends lost 0 bases and 2 bases respectively, with 8 bases between them. Germline V CDR1 and CDR2: LGHNA, YSLEER. The CDR3 here is CASSQDLGAGANVLTF. CDR3 sequence (DNA): TGCGCCAGCAGCCAAGATCTAGGGGCTGGGGCCAACGTCCTGACTTTC.

The chain carries TRBV18 and TRBJ1-2, with 7 positions matching TRBD1. The trim removed 2 bases at V and 5 bases at J, leaving 11 bases unmatched. The CDR3 spans 16 residues. Germline CDR1 and CDR2: KGHSH and LQKENI. CDR3 sequence reads: CASSPTPEGARYGYTF. Here the CDR3 DNA reads TGTGCCAGCTCACCAACCCCGGAGGGGGCGCGTTATGGCTACACCTTC.

This sequence joins TRBV7-6 and TRBJ2-6; TRBD1 matches at 8 bases. This CDR3 region has 18 residues. The V and J ends lost 6 bases and 0 bases, in that order; junction bases with no gene match: 10. Germline V CDR1 and CDR2: SGHVS, FNYEAQ. CDR3 DNA sequence: TGTGCCAGCAGTTTCGCCGGGACAGGCGCCTCTGGGGCCAACGTCCTGACTTTC. Its protein product is CASSFAGTGASGANVLTF.

The chain combines TRBV9 with TRBJ1-6, with TRBD1 identical over 8 bases. CDR1 is SGDLS, CDR2 YYNGEE, per germline. Losses at the gene ends were 4 bases for V and 12 bases for J; bases not matched to a gene: 12. The CDR3 totals 15 residues. This CDR3 is CASSLAPTGDQPLHF. As DNA, the CDR3 is TGTGCCAGCAGCCTGGCACCGACAGGGGACCAACCCCTCCACTTT.

The J gene is TRBJ1-2, the V gene TRBV9; 8 bases agree with TRBD1. Germline V gene lookup returns CDR1 SGDLS and CDR2 YYNGEE. This CDR3 contains 16 residues. The V and J ends lost 4 bases and 0 bases, in that order; junction bases with no gene match: 8. The CDR3 region is CASSRDRPSANYGYTF. CDR3 nucleotides: TGTGCCAGCAGCCGGGACAGGCCTTCTGCTAACTATGGCTACACCTTC.

This sequence joins TRBV5-1 and TRBJ1-5, with no clear D. Germline CDR1 SGHRS, CDR2 YFSETQ. CDR3 length: 13 residues. Trimming shortened V by 6 bases and J by 6 bases, and 13 bases separated the two germline ends. Here the CDR3 reads CASTVAPGQPQHF. The CDR3 region has the DNA TGCGCCAGCACCGTCGCCCCAGGTCAGCCCCAGCATTTT.

The chain couples TRBV7-8 to TRBJ1-5; D is perhaps TRBD1 (6 bases). This CDR3 contains 13 residues. Germline V CDR1 and CDR2: SGHVS, FQNEAQ. V dropped 5 bases and J dropped 5 bases, with 10 bases sitting between them. CDR3 DNA sequence: TGTGCCAGCAGCCCGGACAGAGATCAGCCCCAGCATTTT. Protein: CASSPDRDQPQHF. Based on the CDR3 plus reference TRBV7-8 and TRBJ1-5, the full variable domain is GAGVSQSPRYKVAKRGQDVALRCDPISGHVSLFWYQQALGQGPEFLTYFQNEAQLDKSGLPSDRFFAERPEGSVSTLKIQRTQQEDSAVYLCASSPDRDQPQHFGDGTRLSIL.

The chain links TRBV24-1 to TRBJ1-1, with 9 bases that match TRBD1. The V gene's germline CDR1 is KGHDR and CDR2 SFDVKD. This CDR3 has 15 residues. V shed 4 bases, J shed 3 bases, and the junction held 5 bases outside the gene matches. The DNA of the CDR3 is TGTGCCACCAGTGACTCCGACAGGGGGGACACTGAAGCTTTCTTT. Protein: CATSDSDRGDTEAFF.

The chain employs TRBV7-2 and TRBJ1-5; D may be TRBD1 (5 bases). Trimming removed 3 bases at V and 4 bases at J, with 13 bases between. The CDR3 sequence is 15 residues long. Germline values: CDR1 SGHTA, CDR2 FQGNSA. In DNA, the CDR3 is TGTGCCAGCAGCTTGGGGCAGGGAAAGAATCAGCCCCAGCATTTT. This codes for CASSLGQGKNQPQHF.

The chain recombines TRBV6-5 with TRBJ1-2; D is unresolved. Deletions cut 2 bases from V and 3 bases from J, with 7 bases between. The CDR3 runs 13 residues. In germline, CDR1 is MNHEY, CDR2 SVGAGI. In nucleotides, the CDR3 is TGTGCCAGCAGTTACGGGCCGTACTATGGCTACACCTTC. Translated, it gives CASSYGPYYGYTF.

The chain links TRBV11-2 to TRBJ2-3, with a tentative D call TRBD2 (7 bases). This CDR3 is 15 amino acids long. Germline assignment: CDR1 SGHAT and CDR2 FQNNGV. V lost 2 bases and J lost 4, with 13 bases in between. The CDR3 sequence: CASSLPRGRADTQYF. In DNA form, the CDR3 reads TGTGCCAGCAGCTTACCGCGGGGGCGGGCAGATACGCAGTATTTT.

The rearrangement links TRBV12-3 or TRBV12-4 to TRBJ1-1; D perhaps matches TRBD1 (5 bases). The CDR3 spans 13 residues. Trimming left V 7 bases short and J 1 base short, with 10 bases between. CDR3: CASIQGRNTEAFF. CDR3 sequence (DNA): TGTGCCAGCATCCAGGGTAGGAACACTGAAGCTTTCTTT.

V and J are TRBV2 and TRBJ1-1, with D possibly matching TRBD1 (5 bases). Per germline, CDR1 SNHLY and CDR2 FYNNEI. This CDR3 region has 11 residues. V gave up 8 bases and J gave up 3 bases, with 7 bases separating them. CDR3 bases: TGTGCCAGCCGGGGGGACACTGAAGCTTTCTTT. Translated, it gives CASRGDTEAFF.

This chain joins TRBV3-1 (or the pseudogene TRBV3-2) and TRBJ1-1; 7 bases fit TRBD1. The CDR3 spans 16 residues. The V and J ends lost 4 bases and 0 bases, in that order; junction bases with no gene match: 8. Germline lookup yields CDR1 LGHDT and CDR2 YNNKEL (reference sequence). CDR3 protein: CASSRFTQGMNTEAFF. The CDR3 DNA is TGTGCCAGCAGCCGCTTTACACAGGGGATGAACACTGAAGCTTTCTTT.

This chain connects TRBV10-2 to TRBJ2-3, with D tentatively TRBD2 (5 bases). The V end was cut by 10 bases, the J end by 5 bases, with 22 bases between. The CDR3 consists of 15 residues. In germline, CDR1 is WSHSY, CDR2 SAAADI. CDR3 region: CATNPPGYSVDTQYF. The CDR3 nucleotides are TGCGCCACCAACCCCCCGGGGTATTCAGTAGATACGCAGTATTTT.

This clone was detected many times. V is TRBV5-5 and J is TRBJ1-5, with D unclear. Trimming removed 0 bases at V and 0 bases at J, with 7 bases between. This CDR3 is 15 amino acids long. CDR1 and CDR2 from the germline V gene are SGHKS and YYEKEE (reference sequence). CDR3 nucleotide sequence: TGTGCCAGCAGCTTGGAACAGTATAGCAATCAGCCCCAGCATTTT. It translates to CASSLEQYSNQPQHF.

The gene calls are TRBV4-2 and TRBJ2-5, with 8 bases matching TRBD2. CDR3 length: 16 residues. Germline loops: CDR1 LGHNA, CDR2 YNFKEQ. V was clipped by 3 bases and J by 7 bases; unmatched bases: 13. CDR3 coding DNA: TGTGCCAGCAGCCACACTCTCGACGGGGGGGGCGGGACCCAGTACTTC. This sequence encodes CASSHTLDGGGGTQYF.